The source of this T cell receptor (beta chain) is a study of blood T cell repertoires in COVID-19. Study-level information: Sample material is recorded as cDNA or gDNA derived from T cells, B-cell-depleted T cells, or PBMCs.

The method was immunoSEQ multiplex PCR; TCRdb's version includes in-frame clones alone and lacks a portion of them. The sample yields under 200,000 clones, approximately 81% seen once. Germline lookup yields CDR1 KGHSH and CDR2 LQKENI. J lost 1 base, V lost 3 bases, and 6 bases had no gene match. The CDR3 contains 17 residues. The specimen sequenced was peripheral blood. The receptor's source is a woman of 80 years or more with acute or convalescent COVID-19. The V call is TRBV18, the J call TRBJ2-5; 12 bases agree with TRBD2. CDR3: CASSPRTSGTSQETQYF. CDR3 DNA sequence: TGTGCCAGCTCACCTCGGACTAGCGGGACTTCCCAAGAGACCCAGTACTTC.